What follows is one T cell receptor (beta chain) and its context. J lost 8 bases, V lost 1 base, and 7 bases had no gene match. CDR3 length: 15 amino acids. Per the germline V gene, CDR1 is LGHNA and CDR2 is YSLEER. Generated by immunoSEQ multiplex PCR, the TCRdb table keeps only in-frame clones and is missing some. The sample shows 55,000 to 60,000 clones, 80% to 95% of them seen only once. This sample was taken from a study of technical replicates of blood from several donors. The sample comprised PBMCs. The V gene is TRBV4-3, the J gene TRBJ1-2; 10 positions match TRBD1. The TCR originated in a human donor in good health. Some clones in this sample may be carry-over from other donors' samples. CDR3 sequence reads: CASSQGRTGGWGYTF. The CDR3 DNA follows: TGCGCCAGCAGCCAAGGAAGGACAGGGGGTTGGGGCTACACCTTC.